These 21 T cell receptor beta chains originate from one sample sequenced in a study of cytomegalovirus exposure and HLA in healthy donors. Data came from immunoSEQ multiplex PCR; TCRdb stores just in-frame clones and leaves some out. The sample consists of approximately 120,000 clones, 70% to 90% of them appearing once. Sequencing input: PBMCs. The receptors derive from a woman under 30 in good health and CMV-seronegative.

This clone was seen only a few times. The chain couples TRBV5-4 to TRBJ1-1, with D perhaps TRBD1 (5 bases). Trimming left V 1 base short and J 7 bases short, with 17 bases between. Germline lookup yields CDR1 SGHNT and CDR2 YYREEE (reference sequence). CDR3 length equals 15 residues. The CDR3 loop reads CASSLLSRQNGEAFF. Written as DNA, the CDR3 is TGTGCCAGCAGCTTGTTATCCCGACAGAACGGTGAAGCTTTCTTT.

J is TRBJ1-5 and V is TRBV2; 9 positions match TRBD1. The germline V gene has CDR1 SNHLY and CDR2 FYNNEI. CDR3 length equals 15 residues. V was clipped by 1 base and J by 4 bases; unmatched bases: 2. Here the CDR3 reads CASSEDRGQNQPQHF. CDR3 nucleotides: TGTGCCAGCAGTGAAGACAGGGGGCAGAATCAGCCCCAGCATTTT.

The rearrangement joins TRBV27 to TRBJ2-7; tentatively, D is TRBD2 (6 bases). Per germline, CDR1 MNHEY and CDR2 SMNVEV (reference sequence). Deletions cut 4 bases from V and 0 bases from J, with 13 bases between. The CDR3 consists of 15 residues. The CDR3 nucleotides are TGTGCCAGCAGTTACTTTCCCGGGGGCTCCTACGAGCAGTACTTC. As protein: CASSYFPGGSYEQYF.

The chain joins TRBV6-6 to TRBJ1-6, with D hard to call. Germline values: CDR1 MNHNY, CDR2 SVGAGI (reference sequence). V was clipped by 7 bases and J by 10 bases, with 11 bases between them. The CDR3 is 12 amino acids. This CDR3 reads CASTSYRSPLHF. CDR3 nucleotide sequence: TGTGCCAGCACTTCTTATCGGTCACCCCTCCACTTT.

The CDR3 region has the DNA TGTGCCAGCAGCCAACCTAAAAGCGGGAGTGGTGACTCCTACGAGCAGTACTTC. It is translated as CASSQPKSGSGDSYEQYF. The chain combines TRBV4-2 with TRBJ2-7; 8 positions match TRBD2. Germline CDR1 LGHNA, CDR2 YNFKEQ. This CDR3 region has 18 residues. V trimming: 2 bases; J trimming: 0 bases; junction bases outside the gene matches: 12.

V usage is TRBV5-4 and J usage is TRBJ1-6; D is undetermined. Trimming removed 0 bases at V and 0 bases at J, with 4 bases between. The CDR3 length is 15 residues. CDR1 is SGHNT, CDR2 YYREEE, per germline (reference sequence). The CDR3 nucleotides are TGTGCCAGCAGCTTGGACAGCTCCTATAATTCACCCCTCCACTTT. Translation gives CASSLDSSYNSPLHF. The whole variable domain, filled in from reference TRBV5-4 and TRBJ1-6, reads ETGVTQSPTHLIKTRGQQVTLRCSSQSGHNTVSWYQQALGQGPQFIFQYYREEENGRGNFPPRFSGLQFPNYSSELNVNALELDDSALYLCASSLDSSYNSPLHFGNGTRLTVT.

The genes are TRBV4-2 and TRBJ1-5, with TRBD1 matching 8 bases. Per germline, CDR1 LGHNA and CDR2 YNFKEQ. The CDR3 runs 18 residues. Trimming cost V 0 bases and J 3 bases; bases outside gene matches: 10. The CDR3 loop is CASSQDGADRGYNQPQHF. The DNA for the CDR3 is TGTGCCAGCAGCCAAGATGGGGCCGACAGGGGATACAATCAGCCCCAGCATTTT.

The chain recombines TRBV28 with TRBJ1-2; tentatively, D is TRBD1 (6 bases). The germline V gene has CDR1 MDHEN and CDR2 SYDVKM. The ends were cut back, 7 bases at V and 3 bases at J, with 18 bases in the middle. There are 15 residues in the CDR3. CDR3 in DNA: TGTGCCAGCACCGGTGGGGACACCTCATACTATGGCTACACCTTC. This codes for CASTGGDTSYYGYTF.

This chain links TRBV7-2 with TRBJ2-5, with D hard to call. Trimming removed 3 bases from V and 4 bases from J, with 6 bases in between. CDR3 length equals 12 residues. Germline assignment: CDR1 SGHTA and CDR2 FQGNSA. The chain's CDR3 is CASSLRRETQYF. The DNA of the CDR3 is TGTGCCAGCAGCTTGAGGAGAGAGACCCAGTACTTC.

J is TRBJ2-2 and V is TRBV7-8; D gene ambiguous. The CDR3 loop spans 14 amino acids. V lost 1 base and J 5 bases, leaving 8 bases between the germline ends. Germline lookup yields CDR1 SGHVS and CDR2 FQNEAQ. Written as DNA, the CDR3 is TGTGCCAGCAGCTTAGGATCGGGTACCGGGGAGCTGTTTTTT. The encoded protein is CASSLGSGTGELFF.

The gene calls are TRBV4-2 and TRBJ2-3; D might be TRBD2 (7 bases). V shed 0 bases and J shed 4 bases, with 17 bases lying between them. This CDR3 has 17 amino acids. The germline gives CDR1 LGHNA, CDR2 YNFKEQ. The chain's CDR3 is CASSQDGYGGQADTQYF. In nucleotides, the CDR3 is TGTGCCAGCAGCCAAGATGGTTACGGGGGGCAAGCAGATACGCAGTATTTT.

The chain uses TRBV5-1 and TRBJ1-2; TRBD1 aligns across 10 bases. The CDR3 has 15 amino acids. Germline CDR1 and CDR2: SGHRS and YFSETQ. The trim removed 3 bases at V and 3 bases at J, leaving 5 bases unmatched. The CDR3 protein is CASSWSGTGDYGYTF. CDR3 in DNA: TGCGCCAGCAGCTGGTCCGGGACAGGGGACTATGGCTACACCTTC.

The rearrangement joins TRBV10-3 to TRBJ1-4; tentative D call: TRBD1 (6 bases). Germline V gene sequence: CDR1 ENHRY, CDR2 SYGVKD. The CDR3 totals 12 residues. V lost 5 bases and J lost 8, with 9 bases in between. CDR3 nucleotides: TGTGCCATCAGTCGCGACAGGGAAAAACTGTTTTTT. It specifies CAISRDREKLFF.

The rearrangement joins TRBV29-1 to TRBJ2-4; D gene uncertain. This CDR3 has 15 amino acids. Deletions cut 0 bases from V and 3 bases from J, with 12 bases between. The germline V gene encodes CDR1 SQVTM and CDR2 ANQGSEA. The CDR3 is CSVEDLSEFKNIQYF. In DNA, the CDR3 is TGCAGCGTTGAAGATCTTAGTGAGTTCAAAAACATTCAGTACTTC.

CDR3 DNA: TGTGCTAGTGGTTTCGGGGAGACCCAGTACTTC. Protein product: CASGFGETQYF. J is TRBJ2-5 and V is TRBV12-5; D gene ambiguous. This CDR3 spans 11 amino acids. Trimming cost V 3 bases and J 5 bases, with 4 bases left between them. The V gene's germline CDR1 is LGHNT and CDR2 FRNRAP.

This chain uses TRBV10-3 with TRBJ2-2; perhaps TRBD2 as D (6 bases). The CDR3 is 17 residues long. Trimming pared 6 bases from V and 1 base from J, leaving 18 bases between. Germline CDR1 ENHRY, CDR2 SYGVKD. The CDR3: CAISETDRGGNTGELFF. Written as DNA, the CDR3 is TGTGCCATCAGCGAGACCGATCGGGGAGGGAACACCGGGGAGCTGTTTTTT.

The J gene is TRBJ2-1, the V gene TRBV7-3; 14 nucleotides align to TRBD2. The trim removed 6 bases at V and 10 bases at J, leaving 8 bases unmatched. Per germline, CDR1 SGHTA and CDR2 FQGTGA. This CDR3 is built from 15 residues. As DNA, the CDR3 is TGTGCCAGCAGTACCGGGACTAGCGGGGGAGAGGAGCAGTTCTTC. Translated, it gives CASSTGTSGGEEQFF.

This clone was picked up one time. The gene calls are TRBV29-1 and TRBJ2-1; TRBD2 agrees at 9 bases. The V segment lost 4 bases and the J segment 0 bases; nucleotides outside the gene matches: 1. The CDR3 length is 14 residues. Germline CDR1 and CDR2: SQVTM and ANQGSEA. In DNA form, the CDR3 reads TGCAGCGTTGTTAGCGGGAGCTCCTACAATGAGCAGTTCTTC. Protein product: CSVVSGSSYNEQFF.

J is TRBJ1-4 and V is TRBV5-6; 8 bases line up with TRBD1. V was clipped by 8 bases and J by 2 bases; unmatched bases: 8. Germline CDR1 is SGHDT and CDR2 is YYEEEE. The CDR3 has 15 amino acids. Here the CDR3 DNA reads TGTGCCAGTCAGGGGGCTATCGCGACTAATGAAAAACTGTTTTTT. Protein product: CASQGAIATNEKLFF.

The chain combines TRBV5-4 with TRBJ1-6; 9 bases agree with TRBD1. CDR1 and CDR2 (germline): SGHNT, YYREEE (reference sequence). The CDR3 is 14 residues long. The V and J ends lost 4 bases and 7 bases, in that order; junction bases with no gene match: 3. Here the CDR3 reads CASSLGQGNSPLHF. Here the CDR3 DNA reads TGTGCCAGCAGCCTAGGACAGGGGAATTCACCCCTCCACTTT. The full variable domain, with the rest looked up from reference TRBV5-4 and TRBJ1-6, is ETGVTQSPTHLIKTRGQQVTLRCSSQSGHNTVSWYQQALGQGPQFIFQYYREEENGRGNFPPRFSGLQFPNYSSELNVNALELDDSALYLCASSLGQGNSPLHFGNGTRLTVT.

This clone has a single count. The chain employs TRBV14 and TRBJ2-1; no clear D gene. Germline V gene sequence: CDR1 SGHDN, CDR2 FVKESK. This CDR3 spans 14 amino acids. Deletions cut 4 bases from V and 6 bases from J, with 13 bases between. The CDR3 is CASSPSRNLNEQFF. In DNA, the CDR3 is TGTGCCAGCAGCCCCTCGCGGAACCTCAATGAGCAGTTCTTC.